The 21 T cell receptor beta chains given below trace back to one sample, sequenced in a study of blood T cell repertoires in COVID-19. Generated by immunoSEQ multiplex PCR, the TCRdb table keeps only in-frame clones and is missing some. Here the sample spans around 450,000 clones, about nine tenths being singletons. The source material was PBMCs or T cells enriched from blood (not recorded which). Every receptor here comes from a man in his late teens or twenties who had recovered from COVID-19.

The rearrangement joins TRBV5-1 to TRBJ2-1; TRBD2 matches 14 bases. Per germline, CDR1 SGHRS and CDR2 YFSETQ. The CDR3 length is 18 residues. The junction had 8 bases not matched to a gene; V was cut back by 5 bases and J by 1 base. CDR3 bases: TGCGCCAGCAGTTTCGGACTAGCGGGAGGCCAATCCTACAATGAGCAGTTCTTC. Amino acid sequence: CASSFGLAGGQSYNEQFF.

V and J are TRBV28 and TRBJ2-7; 7 nucleotides match TRBD1. V shed 3 bases, J shed 4 bases, and the junction held 3 bases outside the gene matches. The length of the CDR3 is 13 residues. The germline V gene has CDR1 MDHEN and CDR2 SYDVKM. CDR3 DNA: TGTGCCAGCAGTTTGGGACAGCTGTACGAGCAGTACTTC. Residues: CASSLGQLYEQYF.

This clone occurred once. V is TRBV11-3 and J is TRBJ2-1; D unresolved. This CDR3 contains 14 residues. The germline V gene has CDR1 SGHNT and CDR2 YENEEA. Trimming stripped 1 base from V and 6 bases from J, with 10 bases between. CDR3 sequence reads: CASSLGGPTNEQFF. The CDR3 bases are TGTGCCAGCAGCTTAGGTGGCCCCACCAATGAGCAGTTCTTC.

The rearrangement joins TRBV21-1 to TRBJ2-3; TRBD1, as called in the table, went unchecked against the DNA. TRBV21-1 is a known pseudogene. The CDR3 contains 17 residues. CDR3: CASSISGGHSRSDTQYF. Written as DNA, the CDR3 is TGTGCCAGCAGCATATCAGGGGGCCACTCTCGGTCAGATACGCAGTATTTT.

This clone was detected once. The chain employs TRBV7-9 and TRBJ2-7; no firm D call. CDR3 length: 13 residues. Germline CDR1 is SEHNR and CDR2 is FQNEAQ (reference sequence). V lost 11 bases to trimming and J lost 0 bases, with 14 bases between them. The CDR3 here is CACTGWASYEQYF. The CDR3, as DNA: TGTGCCTGCACGGGCTGGGCCTCCTACGAGCAGTACTTC.

The chain couples TRBV24-1 to TRBJ1-1; 9 bases are shared with TRBD1. With V trimmed by 9 bases and J by 0 bases, 1 base remained unmatched. CDR1 and CDR2 from the germline V gene are KGHDR and SFDVKD. CDR3 size: 13 residues. As DNA, the CDR3 is TGTGCCACCCGGGACAGGGTGAACACTGAAGCTTTCTTT. Its translation is CATRDRVNTEAFF.

The chain couples TRBV6-1 to TRBJ2-7; 7 bases map to TRBD1. V lost 3 bases, J lost 11 bases, and 7 bases stayed unmatched. CDR3 length: 12 residues. Germline V gives CDR1 MNHNS, CDR2 SASEGT. The CDR3 DNA follows: TGTGCCAGCAGTGATGGGCCGGGACAGAAGTACTTC. Translation gives CASSDGPGQKYF.

Only one count was recorded for this clone. The V and J genes are TRBV9 and TRBJ1-2; 7 nucleotides agree with TRBD1. The CDR3 is 12 amino acids. V gave up 4 bases and J gave up 7 bases; unmatched junction bases: 4. Germline loops: CDR1 SGDLS, CDR2 YYNGEE. The CDR3 coding sequence is TGTGCCAGCAGCCAGGGGGGAGGTGGCTACACCTTC. Encoded protein: CASSQGGGGYTF.

V gene TRBV4-1 combines with J gene TRBJ1-1; D remains ambiguous. Trimming shortened V by 4 bases and J by 1 base, and 13 bases separated the two germline ends. The CDR3 spans 15 residues. CDR1 and CDR2 (germline): MGHRA, YSYEKL. The CDR3 coding sequence is TGCGCCAGCAGCCCAGAACTTACCGGGAACACTGAAGCTTTCTTT. This sequence encodes CASSPELTGNTEAFF.

The chain has TRBV28 and TRBJ2-5; 8 nucleotides align to TRBD2. With 3 bases clipped from V and 4 bases from J, the junction kept 13 bases outside the gene matches. Germline loops: CDR1 MDHEN, CDR2 SYDVKM. CDR3 length equals 17 residues. In DNA form, the CDR3 reads TGTGCCAGCAGTTTCCTTGGGGTAGTCGGGAGGGGAGAGACCCAGTACTTC. It is translated as CASSFLGVVGRGETQYF.

This clone was recorded only once. V gene TRBV2 combines with J gene TRBJ1-3; 8 bases fit TRBD1. Germline CDR1 is SNHLY and CDR2 is FYNNEI. With 8 bases clipped from V and 1 base from J, the junction kept 10 bases outside the gene matches. This CDR3 contains 16 residues. The CDR3 spells CASDTDREVSGNTIYF. In DNA, the CDR3 is TGTGCCAGCGACACGGACAGGGAGGTGTCTGGAAACACCATATATTTT.

There are a few counts of this clone. V and J are TRBV6-5 and TRBJ1-1, with D uncertain. The V gene lost 0 bases and the J gene lost 2 bases, with 7 bases spanning the gap. The CDR3 runs 14 residues. Germline CDR1 reads MNHEY; CDR2 reads SVGAGI. CDR3 residues: CASSYSSENTEAFF. As DNA, the CDR3 is TGTGCCAGCAGTTACTCTTCAGAAAACACTGAAGCTTTCTTT.

The CDR3 bases are TGTGCCAGTCGATACAACACTGCGGACAGGGAGAAAAACACCATATATTTT. Protein: CASRYNTADREKNTIYF. This chain uses TRBV19 with TRBJ1-3, with 8 bases lining up with TRBD1. From germline, CDR1 is LNHDA and CDR2 SQIVND (reference sequence). J lost 6 bases, V lost 8 bases, and 18 bases had no gene match. The CDR3 runs 17 residues.

The V call is TRBV4-1, the J call TRBJ1-2; D is undetermined. Germline loops: CDR1 MGHRA, CDR2 YSYEKL. Trimming shortened V by 3 bases and J by 2 bases, and 10 bases separated the two germline ends. This CDR3 region has 14 residues. For the CDR3, the DNA is TGCGCCAGCAGCCAGGCGACTGGGAACTATGGCTACACCTTC. Residues: CASSQATGNYGYTF.

This rearrangement joins TRBV7-3 to TRBJ1-3, with TRBD1 matching 8 bases. This CDR3 has 15 amino acids. CDR1 and CDR2 from the germline V gene are SGHTA and FQGTGA. Unmatched junction bases numbered 6, after V lost 5 bases and J lost 3 bases. The CDR3 region is CASSEQGGDGNTIYF. The CDR3 DNA reads TGTGCCAGCAGCGAACAGGGGGGCGATGGAAACACCATATATTTT.

This clone came up once. This rearrangement joins TRBV2 to TRBJ2-2; 8 bases fit TRBD1. In germline, CDR1 is SNHLY, CDR2 FYNNEI. V shed 8 bases and J 3 bases; nucleotides not matched to a gene: 2. The CDR3 has 13 amino acids. Here the CDR3 reads CASDRGYTGELFF. In DNA, the CDR3 is TGTGCCAGCGACAGGGGCTACACCGGGGAGCTGTTTTTT. Full variable domain (missing parts from reference TRBV2 and TRBJ2-2): EPEVTQTPSHQVTQMGQEVILRCVPISNHLYFYWYRQILGQKVEFLVSFYNNEISEKSEIFDDQFSVERPDGSNFTLKIRSTKLEDSAMYFCASDRGYTGELFFGEGSRLTVL.

This rearrangement joins TRBV19 to TRBJ1-2; D is unclear. Trimming removed 10 bases from V and 9 bases from J, with 15 bases in between. The CDR3 is 11 amino acids. The germline V gene encodes CDR1 LNHDA and CDR2 SQIVND (reference sequence). The CDR3 DNA sequence: TGTGCCACAACCCAGGACGGGAGCTACACCTTC. It is translated as CATTQDGSYTF.

This CDR3 is CASSKGLQMETQYF. The CDR3 DNA reads TGTGCCAGTAGTAAGGGACTACAGATGGAGACCCAGTACTTC. The chain employs TRBV19 and TRBJ2-5, with 7 nucleotides matching TRBD2. There are 14 residues in the CDR3. V lost 4 bases and J lost 5; bases outside the gene matches: 7. Germline values: CDR1 LNHDA, CDR2 SQIVND (reference sequence).

Only one count was recorded for this clone. The gene calls are TRBV15 and TRBJ1-3; D not resolved. In germline, CDR1 is LNHNV, CDR2 YYDKDF (reference sequence). V was clipped by 1 base and J by 4 bases, with 20 bases between them. This CDR3 region has 18 residues. The CDR3 loop is CATSRATGYPSSGNTIYF. In DNA form, the CDR3 reads TGTGCCACCAGCAGAGCTACGGGGTACCCCTCTTCCGGAAACACCATATATTTT.

The chain combines TRBV11-2 with TRBJ2-2, with TRBD2 identical over 9 bases. Germline V gene data show CDR1 as SGHAT and CDR2 as FQNNGV. V gave up 3 bases and J gave up 1 base; unmatched junction bases: 0. The CDR3 is 15 amino acids. The CDR3 sequence is CASSLTSGNTGELFF. In DNA form, the CDR3 reads TGTGCCAGCAGCTTGACTAGCGGGAACACCGGGGAGCTGTTTTTT.

V is TRBV4-1 and J is TRBJ2-3; D is unresolved. Trimming cost V 0 bases and J 2 bases, with 9 bases left between them. This CDR3 spans 15 amino acids. Germline-derived CDR1 and CDR2 are MGHRA and YSYEKL. The CDR3 bases are TGCGCCAGCAGCCAAGATTTACTTCTCACAGATACGCAGTATTTT. Translated, it gives CASSQDLLLTDTQYF.